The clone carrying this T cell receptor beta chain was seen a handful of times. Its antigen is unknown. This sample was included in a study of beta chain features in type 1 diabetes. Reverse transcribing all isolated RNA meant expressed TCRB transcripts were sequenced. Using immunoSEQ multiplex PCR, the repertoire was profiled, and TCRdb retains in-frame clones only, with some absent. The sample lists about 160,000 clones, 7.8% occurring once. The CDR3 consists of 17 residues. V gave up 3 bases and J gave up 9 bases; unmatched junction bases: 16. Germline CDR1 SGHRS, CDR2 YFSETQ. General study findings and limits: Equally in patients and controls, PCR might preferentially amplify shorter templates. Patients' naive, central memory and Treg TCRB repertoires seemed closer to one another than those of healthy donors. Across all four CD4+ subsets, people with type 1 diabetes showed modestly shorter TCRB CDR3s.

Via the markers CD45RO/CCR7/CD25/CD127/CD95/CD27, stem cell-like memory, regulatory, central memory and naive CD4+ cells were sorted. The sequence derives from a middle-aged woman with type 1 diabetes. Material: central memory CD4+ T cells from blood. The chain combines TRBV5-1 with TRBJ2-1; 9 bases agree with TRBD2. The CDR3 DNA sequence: TGCGCCAGCAGCTCGGACAGAACGATAGCGGGAGAGGGTGAGCAGTTCTTC. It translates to CASSSDRTIAGEGEQFF.